This TCR beta chain was sequenced during a study of shared clonotypes between healthy human individuals. The table came from immunoSEQ multiplex PCR; TCRdb's copy has only in-frame clones and leaves some out. The sample lists 330,000 or so clones, over 70% occurring once. Turning to this clone: Its antigen is not identified.

CD45RA+ naive and CD45RA-negative memory subsets were separated from CD4+ cells. General study findings and limits: Sharing across four donors was highest in naive CD4 (around 5%) and lowest in memory CD8 (roughly 0.4%).

The sample consisted of memory CD4+ T cells sorted from blood. Subset specified: CD45RA-negative fraction. This sequence was found in a man aged 25-45 years in good health.

The CDR3 spells CASSAQGYEQFF. CDR3 in DNA: TGTGCCAGCAGTGCCCAGGGTTATGAGCAGTTCTTC. This sequence joins TRBV2 and TRBJ2-1; tentatively, D is TRBD1 (5 bases). Germline CDR1 SNHLY, CDR2 FYNNEI. CDR3 length: 12 residues. Between the trimmed V and J ends, which lost 4 bases and 8 bases, there was a span of 9 bases.